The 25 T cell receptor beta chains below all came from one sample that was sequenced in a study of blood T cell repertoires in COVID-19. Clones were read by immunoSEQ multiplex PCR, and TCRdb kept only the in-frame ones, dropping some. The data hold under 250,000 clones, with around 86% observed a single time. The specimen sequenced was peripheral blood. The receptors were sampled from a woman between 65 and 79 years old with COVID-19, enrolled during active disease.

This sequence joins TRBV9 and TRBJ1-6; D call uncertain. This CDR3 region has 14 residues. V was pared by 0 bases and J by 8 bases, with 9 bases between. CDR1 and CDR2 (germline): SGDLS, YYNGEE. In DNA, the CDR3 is TGTGCCAGCAGCGTAGCCCCGGCGGATTCACCCCTCCACTTT. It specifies CASSVAPADSPLHF.

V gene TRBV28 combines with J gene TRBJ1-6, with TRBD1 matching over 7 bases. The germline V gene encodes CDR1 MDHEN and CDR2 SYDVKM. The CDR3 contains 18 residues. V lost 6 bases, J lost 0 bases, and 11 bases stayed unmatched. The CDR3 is CASSPFPTGYSYNSPLHF. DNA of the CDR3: TGTGCCAGCAGCCCATTTCCGACAGGGTACTCCTATAATTCACCCCTCCACTTT.

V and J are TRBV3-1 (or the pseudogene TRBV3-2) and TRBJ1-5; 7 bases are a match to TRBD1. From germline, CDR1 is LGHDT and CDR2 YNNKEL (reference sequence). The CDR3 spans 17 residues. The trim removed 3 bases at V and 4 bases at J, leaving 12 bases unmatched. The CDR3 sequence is CASSHPSGTELNQPQHF. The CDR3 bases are TGTGCCAGCAGCCACCCTTCGGGGACAGAATTAAATCAGCCCCAGCATTTT.

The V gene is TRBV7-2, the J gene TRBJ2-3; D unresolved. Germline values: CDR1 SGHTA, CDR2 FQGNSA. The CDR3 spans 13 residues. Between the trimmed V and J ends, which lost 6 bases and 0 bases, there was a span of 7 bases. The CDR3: CASSYSSTDTQYF. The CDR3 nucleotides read TGTGCCAGCAGTTACTCTAGCACAGATACGCAGTATTTT.

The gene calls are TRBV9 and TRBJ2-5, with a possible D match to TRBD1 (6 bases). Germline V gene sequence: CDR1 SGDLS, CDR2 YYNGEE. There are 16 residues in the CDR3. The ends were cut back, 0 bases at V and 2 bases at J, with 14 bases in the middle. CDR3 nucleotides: TGTGCCAGCAGCGTAGGGCCCGGGACATATCAAGAGACCCAGTACTTC. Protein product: CASSVGPGTYQETQYF.

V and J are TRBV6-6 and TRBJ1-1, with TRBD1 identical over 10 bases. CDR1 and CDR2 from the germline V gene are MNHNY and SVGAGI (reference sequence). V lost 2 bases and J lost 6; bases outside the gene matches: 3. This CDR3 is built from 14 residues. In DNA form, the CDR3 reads TGTGCCAGCAGTTACGACAGGGGGCAAGCTGAAGCTTTCTTT. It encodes CASSYDRGQAEAFF.

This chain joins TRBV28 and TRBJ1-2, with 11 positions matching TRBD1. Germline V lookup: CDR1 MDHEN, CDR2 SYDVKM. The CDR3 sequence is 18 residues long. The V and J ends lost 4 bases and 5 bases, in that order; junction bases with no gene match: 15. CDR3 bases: TGTGCCAGCAGTTATTCCCCCGGACAGGGGGCAGGATGGTATGGCTACACCTTC. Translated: CASSYSPGQGAGWYGYTF.

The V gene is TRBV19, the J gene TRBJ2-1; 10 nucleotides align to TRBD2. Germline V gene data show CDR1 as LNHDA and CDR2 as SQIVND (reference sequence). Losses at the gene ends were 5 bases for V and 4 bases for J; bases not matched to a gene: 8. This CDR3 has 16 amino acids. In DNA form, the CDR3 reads TGTGCCAGTAGTCCTATACTAGCGGGACCGTACAATGAGCAGTTCTTC. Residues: CASSPILAGPYNEQFF.

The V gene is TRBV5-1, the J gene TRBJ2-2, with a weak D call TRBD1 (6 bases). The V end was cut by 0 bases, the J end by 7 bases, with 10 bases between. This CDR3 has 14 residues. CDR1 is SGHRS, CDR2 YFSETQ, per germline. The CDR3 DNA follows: TGCGCCAGCAGCTTGGCCCGGGGACACGGGGAGCTGTTTTTT. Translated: CASSLARGHGELFF.

The CDR3 is CASRGPDEQYF. In DNA, the CDR3 is TGTGCCAGCAGGGGGCCGGACGAGCAGTACTTC. The chain combines TRBV28 with TRBJ2-7, with a weak D call TRBD1 (5 bases). The CDR3 length is 11 residues. V lost 6 bases, J lost 5 bases, and 8 bases lay in between. In germline, CDR1 is MDHEN, CDR2 SYDVKM.

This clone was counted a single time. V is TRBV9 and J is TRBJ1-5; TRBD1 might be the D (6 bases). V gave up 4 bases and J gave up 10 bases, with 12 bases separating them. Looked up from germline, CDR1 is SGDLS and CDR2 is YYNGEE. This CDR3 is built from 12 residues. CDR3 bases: TGTGCCAGCAGCTCGGGGGGACATCCCCAGCATTTT. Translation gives CASSSGGHPQHF.

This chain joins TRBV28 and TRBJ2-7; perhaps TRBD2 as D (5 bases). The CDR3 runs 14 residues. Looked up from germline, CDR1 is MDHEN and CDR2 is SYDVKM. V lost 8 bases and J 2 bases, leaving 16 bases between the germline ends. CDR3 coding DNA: TGTGCCAGCTCCGGCCCCGGGCGGGCCTACGAGCAGTACTTC. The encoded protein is CASSGPGRAYEQYF.

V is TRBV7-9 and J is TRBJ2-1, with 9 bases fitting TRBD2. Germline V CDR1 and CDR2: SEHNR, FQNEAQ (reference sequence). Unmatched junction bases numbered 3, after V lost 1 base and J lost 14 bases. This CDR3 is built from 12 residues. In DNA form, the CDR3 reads TGTGCCAGCAGCTTAGAGCCTAGCGGGGAGTTCTTC. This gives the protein CASSLEPSGEFF.

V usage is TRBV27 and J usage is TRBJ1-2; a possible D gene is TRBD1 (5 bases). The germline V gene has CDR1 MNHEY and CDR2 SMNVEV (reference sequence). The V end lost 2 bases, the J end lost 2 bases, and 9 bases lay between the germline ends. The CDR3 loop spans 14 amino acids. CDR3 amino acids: CASSLGGANYGYTF. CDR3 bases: TGTGCCAGCAGTTTAGGAGGGGCCAACTATGGCTACACCTTC.

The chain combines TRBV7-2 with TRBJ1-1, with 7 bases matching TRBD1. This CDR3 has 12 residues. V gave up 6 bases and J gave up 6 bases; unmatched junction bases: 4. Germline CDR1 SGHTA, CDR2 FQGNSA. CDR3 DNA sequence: TGTGCCAGCAGTCTCAGGGGGGCTGAAGCTTTCTTT. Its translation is CASSLRGAEAFF.

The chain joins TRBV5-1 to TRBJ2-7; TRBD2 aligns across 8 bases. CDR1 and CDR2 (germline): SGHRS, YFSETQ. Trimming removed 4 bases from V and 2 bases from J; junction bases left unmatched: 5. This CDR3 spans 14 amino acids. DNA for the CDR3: TGCGCCAGCAGCCCCACTAGCGGTGCCTACGAGCAGTACTTC. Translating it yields CASSPTSGAYEQYF.

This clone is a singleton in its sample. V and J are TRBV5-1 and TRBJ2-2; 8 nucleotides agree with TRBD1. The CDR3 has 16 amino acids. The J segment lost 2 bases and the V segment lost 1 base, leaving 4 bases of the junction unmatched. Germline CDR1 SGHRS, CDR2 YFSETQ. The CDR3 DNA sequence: TGCGCCAGCAGCTTGCAACAGGGGGGTAACACCGGGGAGCTGTTTTTT. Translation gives CASSLQQGGNTGELFF.

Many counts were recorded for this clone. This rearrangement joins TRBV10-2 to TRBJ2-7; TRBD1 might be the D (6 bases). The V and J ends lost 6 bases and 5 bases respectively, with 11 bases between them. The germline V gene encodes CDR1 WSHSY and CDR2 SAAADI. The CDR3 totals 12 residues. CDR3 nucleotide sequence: TGCGCCAGCAGCCGGACAGAAGACGAGCAGTACTTC. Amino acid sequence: CASSRTEDEQYF.

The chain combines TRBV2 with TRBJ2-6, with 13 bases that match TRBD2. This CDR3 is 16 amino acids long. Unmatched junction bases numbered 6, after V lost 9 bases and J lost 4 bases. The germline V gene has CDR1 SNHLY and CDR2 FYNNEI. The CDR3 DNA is TGTGCCAGTCGACTAGCGGGGGGAACCGGGGCCAACGTCCTGACTTTC. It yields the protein CASRLAGGTGANVLTF.

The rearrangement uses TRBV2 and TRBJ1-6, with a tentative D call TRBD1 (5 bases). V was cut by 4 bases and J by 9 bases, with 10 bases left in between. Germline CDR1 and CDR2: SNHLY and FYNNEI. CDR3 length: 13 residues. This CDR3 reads CASSAQGSSPLHF. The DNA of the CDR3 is TGTGCCAGCAGTGCGCAGGGTTCTTCACCCCTCCACTTT.

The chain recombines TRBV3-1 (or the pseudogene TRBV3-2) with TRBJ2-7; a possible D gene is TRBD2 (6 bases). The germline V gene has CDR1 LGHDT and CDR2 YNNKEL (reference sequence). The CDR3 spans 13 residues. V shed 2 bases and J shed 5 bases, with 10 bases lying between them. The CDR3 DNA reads TGTGCCAGCAGCCAATTGGCGGGGCACGAGCAGTACTTC. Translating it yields CASSQLAGHEQYF.

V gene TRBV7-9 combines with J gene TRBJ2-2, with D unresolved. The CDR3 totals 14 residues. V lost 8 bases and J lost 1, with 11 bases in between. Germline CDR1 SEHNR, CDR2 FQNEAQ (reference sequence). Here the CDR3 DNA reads TGTGCCAGCGTTCCTCCGGGGAACACCGGGGAGCTGTTTTTT. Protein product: CASVPPGNTGELFF.

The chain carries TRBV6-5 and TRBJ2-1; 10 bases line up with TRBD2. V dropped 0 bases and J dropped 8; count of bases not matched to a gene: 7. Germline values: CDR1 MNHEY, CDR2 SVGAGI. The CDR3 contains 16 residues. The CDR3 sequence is CASSYSLASGRDEQFF. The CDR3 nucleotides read TGTGCCAGCAGTTACTCGCTCGCTAGCGGGAGAGATGAGCAGTTCTTC.

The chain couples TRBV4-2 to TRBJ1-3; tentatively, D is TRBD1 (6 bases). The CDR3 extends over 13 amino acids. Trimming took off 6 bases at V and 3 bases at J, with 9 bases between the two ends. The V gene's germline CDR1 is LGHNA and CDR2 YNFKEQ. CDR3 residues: CASRGGVGNTIYF. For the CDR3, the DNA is TGTGCCAGCAGAGGGGGGGTTGGAAACACCATATATTTT.

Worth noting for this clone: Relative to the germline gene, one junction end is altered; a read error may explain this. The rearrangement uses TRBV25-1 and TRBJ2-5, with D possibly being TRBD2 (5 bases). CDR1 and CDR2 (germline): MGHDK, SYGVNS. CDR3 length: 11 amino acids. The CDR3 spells CASSDGVAVNF. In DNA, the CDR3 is TGTGCCAGCAGTGACGGGGTCGCCGTGAACTTC.